These 10 T cell receptor beta chains were sequenced from one sample in a study of cytomegalovirus exposure and HLA in healthy donors. The PCR was carried out with 60 Vbeta primers and 13 Jbeta primers. The method was immunoSEQ multiplex PCR; TCRdb's version includes in-frame clones alone and lacks a portion of them. Seen here are approximately 100,000 clones, around a tenth observed once, and the top ten hold approximately 5.1%. What was sequenced was PBMCs. The receptors stem from a man aged 45-60 years in good health and CMV-seropositive.

This clone was seen only a few times. This rearrangement joins TRBV7-2 to TRBJ2-2; D is unresolved. V was cut by 0 bases and J by 7 bases, with 3 bases left in between. CDR1 is SGHTA and CDR2 is FQGNSA in the germline V gene. The CDR3 spans 12 residues. The CDR3 here is CASSLAYGELFF. The CDR3 DNA follows: TGTGCCAGCAGCTTAGCGTACGGGGAGCTGTTTTTT.

This chain links TRBV28 with TRBJ2-7; 9 bases line up with TRBD1. This CDR3 region has 14 residues. Trimming took 6 bases from V and 3 from J; bases not matched to a gene: 6. The V gene's germline CDR1 is MDHEN and CDR2 SYDVKM. CDR3 region: CASSKPGQGYEQYF. As DNA, the CDR3 is TGTGCCAGCAGCAAACCGGGACAGGGCTACGAGCAGTACTTC.

This chain joins TRBV6-6 and TRBJ2-2; the D gene is possibly TRBD1 (5 bases). The ends were cut back, 0 bases at V and 0 bases at J, with 8 bases in the middle. This CDR3 region has 16 residues. In germline, CDR1 is MNHNY, CDR2 SVGAGI (reference sequence). CDR3 sequence reads: CASSYSGQANTGELFF. The CDR3 bases are TGTGCCAGCAGTTACTCGGGGCAGGCGAACACCGGGGAGCTGTTTTTT.

This clone was counted ten times or more. The gene calls are TRBV4-2 and TRBJ2-6, with D maybe TRBD2 (5 bases). Trimming left V 0 bases short and J 3 bases short, with 6 bases between. CDR3 length: 15 amino acids. CDR1 is LGHNA, CDR2 YNFKEQ, per germline. In DNA form, the CDR3 reads TGTGCCAGCAGCCAAGACGGACTTGGGGCCAACGTCCTGACTTTC. This sequence encodes CASSQDGLGANVLTF.

A few counts support this clone. The rearrangement joins TRBV5-1 to TRBJ2-1; 10 nucleotides agree with TRBD2. The germline CDR1 and CDR2 sequences are SGHRS and YFSETQ. This CDR3 has 14 residues. V lost 8 bases, J lost 4 bases, and 6 bases stayed unmatched. For the CDR3, the DNA is TGCGCCAGTGGAGCGGGAGGGGATTACAATGAGCAGTTCTTC. Protein sequence: CASGAGGDYNEQFF.

The rearrangement uses TRBV6-5 and TRBJ1-2; 7 bases fit TRBD1. The CDR3 runs to 14 residues. The V and J ends lost 2 bases and 4 bases, in that order; junction bases with no gene match: 4. Looked up from germline, CDR1 is MNHEY and CDR2 is SVGAGI. This CDR3 is CASSYRGLGYGYTF. CDR3 DNA: TGTGCCAGCAGTTACAGGGGGCTTGGCTATGGCTACACCTTC.

CDR3 bases: TGCGCCAGCAGATCTCCGGGACAGGGGATCGGTGGCTACACCTTC. This encodes CASRSPGQGIGGYTF. The chain joins TRBV4-3 to TRBJ1-2; 10 positions agree with TRBD1. Germline values: CDR1 LGHNA, CDR2 YSLEER. The CDR3 sequence is 15 residues long. The V and J ends lost 6 bases and 7 bases, in that order; junction bases with no gene match: 11.

The sample holds a few counts of this clone. The chain couples TRBV7-8 to TRBJ2-6, with 15 positions matching TRBD2. Germline V lookup: CDR1 SGHVS, CDR2 FQNEAQ. Trimming took 4 bases from V and 4 from J; bases not matched to a gene: 5. The CDR3 extends over 18 amino acids. CDR3 nucleotide sequence: TGTGCCAGCAGCTCCAGGACTAGCGGGAGGGCGGGGGCCAACGTCCTGACTTTC. This codes for CASSSRTSGRAGANVLTF.

J is TRBJ2-3 and V is TRBV11-2, with TRBD1 matching over 11 bases. CDR1 is SGHAT and CDR2 is FQNNGV in the germline V gene. V lost 3 bases to trimming and J lost 5 bases; unmatched junction nucleotides: 10. This CDR3 spans 17 amino acids. In DNA form, the CDR3 reads TGTGCCAGCAGCTTCGGTATGGACAGGGGGCGTCAAGATACGCAGTATTTT. As protein: CASSFGMDRGRQDTQYF.

This chain uses TRBV6-5 with TRBJ2-3; the D is unclear. CDR3 size: 14 residues. Germline-derived CDR1 and CDR2 are MNHEY and SVGAGI. Trimming pared 0 bases from V and 0 bases from J, leaving 4 bases between. In DNA, the CDR3 is TGTGCCAGCAGTTACTCCCCTAGCACAGATACGCAGTATTTT. Translation gives CASSYSPSTDTQYF.